This T cell receptor beta chain is drawn from a study of T-cell memory formation after mild COVID-19 (dated by TCRdb to about 2021). About the study as a whole: TCR sequence clusters from the two donors were largely donor specific. Longitudinal TCRalpha and TCRbeta repertoire sequencing tracked T-cell clones expanding and contracting after mild COVID-19 in a couple of donors. The cohort was made up of two young adult volunteers, one female and one male, who were previously healthy. The paper's findings and limits, for the study overall: Contracting CD4+ clones were found mainly in CM and EM memory subsets, while CD8+ clones were enriched in EMRA. Clones contracting from day 15 to 85 had balanced CD4/CD8 phenotypes, while a second wave expanding from day 15 to 37 was biased towards CD4+. The detection of some responding clones in pre-infection memory suggests that pre-existing cross-reactive memory T cells joined the SARS-CoV-2 response. Only two mild cases were covered in the study, and larger cohorts including severe cases with pre-infection samples were considered necessary. SARS-CoV-2 specificity was not confirmed for the second-wave clones peaking on day 37.

The listed sequencing device is Illumina NovaSeq 6000. TCRalpha and TCRbeta cDNA libraries were built by 5'RACE with constant-segment primers, adding sample barcodes and unique molecular identifiers. Trizol reagent was used to extract RNA from every sample. Library amplification was performed in two PCR steps, and a second sample barcode and Illumina TruSeq adapters were introduced in the second step. The libraries were sequenced on an Illumina NovaSeq using 2 x 150 bp paired-end reads. In the source study's methods: Reads were demultiplexed and collapsed into UMI-guided consensus sequences with migec v1.2.7. Using mixcr v2.1.11, UMI consensuses were aligned to TRA and TRB V and J templates and then assembled into clonotypes. A clonotype was counted as expanded or contracted only if both edgeR and NoisET called the change significant, with noise models trained on biological replicates. For edgeR calls, the cutoffs were a false discovery rate-adjusted p below 0.01 and a log2 fold-change threshold of 1. PCA with hierarchical clustering of max-normalized trajectories of the 1000 most abundant clonotypes was used as exploratory dynamics analysis. The CD4 or CD8 phenotype of responding clones was assigned using the separately sequenced CD4+ and CD8+ repertoires. TCRdb cleaned the public reads at Q25 with fastp, built clones with MiXCR and kept in-frame beta chains. Rows with one shared CDR3 protein collapse into an entry with the most common genes and DNA. None of the V and J calls come from the authors' own analysis; TCRdb made them. In all, the sample holds fewer than 150,000 distinct CDR3 sequences, and 11% to 15% of those were seen once. The leading ten clones occupy roughly 28% of the sample.

This clonotype was recorded a few times. The antigen it recognizes is unknown. No much larger clone exists at a distance of one base, and base qualities are not known. CDR1 is given as GTSNPN and CDR2 as SVGIG, both from the germline V gene (reference sequence). The CDR3 numbers 13 residues from cysteine through phenylalanine. The retained sequence is limited to the CDR3, 39 bases, with the frame set at the first base. V and J are truncated by 4 bases and 2 bases respectively, leaving an intervening sequence of 11 bases. PBMCs were isolated by Ficoll-Paque density gradient centrifugation. The rearranged chain carries TRBV30 and TRBJ1-2; no D segment can be confidently identified. The sequenced sample was PBMCs or a T cell subset sorted from them (not recorded which). The sequence came from an adult woman who had mild COVID-19 (a few samples of this study predate the infection). The sample titles of this study are shuffled in the database, so cell type and time point are left out; the donor was told from shared clones. Here is the DNA: TGTGCCTGGAAGGGCCCTCACAACTATGGCTACACCTTC. This yields the protein CAWKGPHNYGYTF.